This T cell receptor beta chain derives from a study of blood T cell repertoires in COVID-19. About the research overall: The cDNA or gDNA used as material had been derived from T cells, B-cell-depleted T cells, or PBMCs.

Trimming removed 6 bases from V and 1 base from J, with 16 bases in between. Germline values: CDR1 SEHNR, CDR2 FQNEAQ (reference sequence). The CDR3 is made up of 16 amino acids. As processed by the authors: Estimates of nucleated cell counts were drawn from the amplification of reference gene primers. Measured with immunoSEQ multiplex PCR; TCRdb has only the in-frame clones, and not every one. The V and J calls and the clone size are those of that table, but D and trimming were determined from the DNA. The table has around 280,000 clones, around 87% seen once. Ages ranged from roughly 18 to 100 years, with residence in under 25 US areas. Researchers sorted participants into cohorts using their self-reported clinical history.

The TCR sequence derives from a woman under 30 with acute COVID-19. Sequencing was done on a sample of PBMCs or T cells enriched from blood (not recorded which). The chain joins TRBV7-9 to TRBJ2-1; D might be TRBD1 (5 bases). The CDR3 loop reads CASRTVASPSYNEQFF. In nucleotides, the CDR3 is TGTGCCAGCAGGACAGTAGCCTCCCCTTCCTACAATGAGCAGTTCTTC.